This section outlines one T cell receptor beta chain sequence together with its context. No antigen is known for it. The data originate from a study of T cell responses to AZD1222 COVID-19 vaccine. Notes on the study in general: Among the donors, most were white British and more were female, and clonal diversity was possibly underestimated. Recipients of two AZD1222 doses showed rising Spike-specific TCR breadth and depth.

The ends were cut back, 5 bases at V and 9 bases at J, with 20 bases in the middle. This CDR3 is 16 amino acids long. CDR1 and CDR2 (germline): SGHVS, FQNEAQ. Sequenced by immunoSEQ multiplex PCR; TCRdb stores in-frame clones only, minus some. The data hold roughly 180,000 clones, with approximately 92% observed a single time. The source was peripheral blood, collected on day 0 of AZD1222 vaccination. The sequence was collected from an adult in good health. The gene calls are TRBV7-8 and TRBJ1-6; tentatively, D is TRBD1 (5 bases). The CDR3 DNA sequence: TGTGCCAGCAGCCCGCGAGACGGGGGATTGGGTTCACCCCTCCACTTT. Amino acids: CASSPRDGGLGSPLHF.